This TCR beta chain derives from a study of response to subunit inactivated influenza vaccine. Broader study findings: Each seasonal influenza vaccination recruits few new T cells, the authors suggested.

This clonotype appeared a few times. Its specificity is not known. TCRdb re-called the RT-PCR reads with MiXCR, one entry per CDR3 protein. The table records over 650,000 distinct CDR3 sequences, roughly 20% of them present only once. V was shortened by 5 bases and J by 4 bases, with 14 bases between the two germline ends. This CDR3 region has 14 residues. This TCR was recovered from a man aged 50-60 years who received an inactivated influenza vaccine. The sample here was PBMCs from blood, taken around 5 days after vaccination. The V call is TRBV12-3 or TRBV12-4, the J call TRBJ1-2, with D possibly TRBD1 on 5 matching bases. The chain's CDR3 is CASSLRADSYGYTF. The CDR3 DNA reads TGTGCCAGCAGTCTCAGGGCGGATAGCTATGGCTACACCTTC.